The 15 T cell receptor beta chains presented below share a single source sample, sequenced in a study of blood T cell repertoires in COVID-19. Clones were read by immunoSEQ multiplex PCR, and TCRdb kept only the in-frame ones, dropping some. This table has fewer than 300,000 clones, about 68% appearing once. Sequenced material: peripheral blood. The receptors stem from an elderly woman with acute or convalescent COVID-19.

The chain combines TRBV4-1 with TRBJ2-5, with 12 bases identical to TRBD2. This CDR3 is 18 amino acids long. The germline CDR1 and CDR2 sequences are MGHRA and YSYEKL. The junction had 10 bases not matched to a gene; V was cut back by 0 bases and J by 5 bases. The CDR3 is CASSQDQASGRARETQYF. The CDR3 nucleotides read TGCGCCAGCAGCCAAGATCAGGCTAGCGGGAGGGCCAGGGAGACCCAGTACTTC.

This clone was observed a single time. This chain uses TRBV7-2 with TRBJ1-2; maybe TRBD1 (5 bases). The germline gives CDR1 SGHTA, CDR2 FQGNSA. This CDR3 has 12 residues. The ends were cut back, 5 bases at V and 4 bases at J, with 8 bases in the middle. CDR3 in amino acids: CASSAGPYGYTF. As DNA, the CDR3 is TGTGCCAGCAGCGCGGGGCCCTATGGCTACACCTTC.

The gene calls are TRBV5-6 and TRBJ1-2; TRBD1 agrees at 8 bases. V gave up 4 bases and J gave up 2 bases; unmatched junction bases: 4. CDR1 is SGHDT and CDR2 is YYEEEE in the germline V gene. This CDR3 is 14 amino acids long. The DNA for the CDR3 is TGTGCCAGCAGCCTGGGACAGGTGAACTATGGCTACACCTTC. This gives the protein CASSLGQVNYGYTF.

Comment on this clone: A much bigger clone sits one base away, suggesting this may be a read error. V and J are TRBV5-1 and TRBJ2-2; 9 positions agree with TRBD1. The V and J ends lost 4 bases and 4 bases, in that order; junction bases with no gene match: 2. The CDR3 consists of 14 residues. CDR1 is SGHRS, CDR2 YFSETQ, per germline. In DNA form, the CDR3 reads TGCGCCAGCAGCAAGACAGGGGGCACCGGGGAGCTGTTTTTT. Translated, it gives CASSKTGGTGELFF.

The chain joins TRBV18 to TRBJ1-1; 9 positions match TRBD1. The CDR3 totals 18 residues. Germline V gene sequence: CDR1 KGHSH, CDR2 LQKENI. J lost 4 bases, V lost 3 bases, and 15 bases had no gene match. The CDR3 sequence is CASSPIDHRGRRGTEAFF. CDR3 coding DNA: TGTGCCAGCTCACCTATTGACCACAGGGGGCGCCGGGGCACTGAAGCTTTCTTT.

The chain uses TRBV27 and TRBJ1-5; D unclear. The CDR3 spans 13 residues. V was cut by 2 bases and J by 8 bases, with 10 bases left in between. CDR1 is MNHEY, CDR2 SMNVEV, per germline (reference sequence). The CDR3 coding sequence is TGTGCCAGCAGTTTAACGTATCGGGAGCCCCAGCATTTT. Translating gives CASSLTYREPQHF.

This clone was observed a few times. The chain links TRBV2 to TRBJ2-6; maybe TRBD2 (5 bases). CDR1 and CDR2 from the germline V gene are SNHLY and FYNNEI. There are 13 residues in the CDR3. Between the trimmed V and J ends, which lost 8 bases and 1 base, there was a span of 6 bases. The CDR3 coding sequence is TGTGCCAGCGAGGGTTCTGGGGCCAACGTCCTGACTTTC. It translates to CASEGSGANVLTF.

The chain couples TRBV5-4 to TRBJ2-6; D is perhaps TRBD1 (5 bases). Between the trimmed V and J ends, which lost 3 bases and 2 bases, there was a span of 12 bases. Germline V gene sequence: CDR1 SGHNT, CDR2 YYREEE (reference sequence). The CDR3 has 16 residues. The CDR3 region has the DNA TGTGCCAGCAGCTCGGCAGGGCTCCCTGGGGCCAACGTCCTGACTTTC. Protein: CASSSAGLPGANVLTF.

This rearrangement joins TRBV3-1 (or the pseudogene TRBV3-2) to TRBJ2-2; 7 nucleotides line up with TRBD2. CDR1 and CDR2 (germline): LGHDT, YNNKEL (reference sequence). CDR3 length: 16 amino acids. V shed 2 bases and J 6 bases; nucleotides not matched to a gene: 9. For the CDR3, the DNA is TGTGCCAGCAGCCAATTCGGGGCGGGAGAGGCCGGGGAGCTGTTTTTT. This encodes CASSQFGAGEAGELFF.

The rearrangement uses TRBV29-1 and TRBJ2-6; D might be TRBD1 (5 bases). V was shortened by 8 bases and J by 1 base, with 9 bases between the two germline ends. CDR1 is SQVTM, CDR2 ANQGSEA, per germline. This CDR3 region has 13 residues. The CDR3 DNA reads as TGCAGCACTCGACAGTCTGGGGCCAACGTCCTGACTTTC. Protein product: CSTRQSGANVLTF.

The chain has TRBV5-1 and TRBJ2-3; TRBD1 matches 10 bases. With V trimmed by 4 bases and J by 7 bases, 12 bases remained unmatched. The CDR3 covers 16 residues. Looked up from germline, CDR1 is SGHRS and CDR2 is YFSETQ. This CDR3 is CASSVDRGHTLNTQYF. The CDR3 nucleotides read TGCGCCAGCAGCGTAGACAGGGGGCATACCCTGAATACGCAGTATTTT.

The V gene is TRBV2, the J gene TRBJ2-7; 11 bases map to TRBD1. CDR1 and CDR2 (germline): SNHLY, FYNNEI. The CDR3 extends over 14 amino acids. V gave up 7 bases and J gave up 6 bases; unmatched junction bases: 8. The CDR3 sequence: CASTGQGARGEQYF. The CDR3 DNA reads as TGTGCCAGCACTGGACAGGGGGCGAGGGGCGAGCAGTACTTC.

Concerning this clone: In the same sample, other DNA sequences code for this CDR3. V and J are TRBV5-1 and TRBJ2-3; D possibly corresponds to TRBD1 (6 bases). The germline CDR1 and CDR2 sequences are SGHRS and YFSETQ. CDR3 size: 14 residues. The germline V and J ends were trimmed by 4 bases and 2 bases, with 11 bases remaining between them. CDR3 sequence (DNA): TGCGCCAGCAGCCTAGGGGGAGACACAGATACGCAGTATTTT. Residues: CASSLGGDTDTQYF.

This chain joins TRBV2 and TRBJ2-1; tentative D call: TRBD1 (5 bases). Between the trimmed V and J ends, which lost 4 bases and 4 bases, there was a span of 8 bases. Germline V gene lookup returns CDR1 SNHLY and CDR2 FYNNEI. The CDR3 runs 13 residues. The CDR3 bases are TGTGCCAGCAGTGGGCAGGGATACAATGAGCAGTTCTTC. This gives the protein CASSGQGYNEQFF.

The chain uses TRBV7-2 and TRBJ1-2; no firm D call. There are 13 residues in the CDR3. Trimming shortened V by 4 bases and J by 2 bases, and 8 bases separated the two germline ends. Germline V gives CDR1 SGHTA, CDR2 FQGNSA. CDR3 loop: CASSSDTNYGYTF. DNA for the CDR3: TGTGCCAGCAGCTCCGACACGAACTATGGCTACACCTTC. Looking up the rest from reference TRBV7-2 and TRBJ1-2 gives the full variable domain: GAGVSQSPSNKVTEKGKDVELRCDPISGHTALYWYRQSLGQGLEFLIYFQGNSAPDKSGLPSDRFSAERTGGSVSTLTIQRTQQEDSAVYLCASSSDTNYGYTFGSGTRLTVV.